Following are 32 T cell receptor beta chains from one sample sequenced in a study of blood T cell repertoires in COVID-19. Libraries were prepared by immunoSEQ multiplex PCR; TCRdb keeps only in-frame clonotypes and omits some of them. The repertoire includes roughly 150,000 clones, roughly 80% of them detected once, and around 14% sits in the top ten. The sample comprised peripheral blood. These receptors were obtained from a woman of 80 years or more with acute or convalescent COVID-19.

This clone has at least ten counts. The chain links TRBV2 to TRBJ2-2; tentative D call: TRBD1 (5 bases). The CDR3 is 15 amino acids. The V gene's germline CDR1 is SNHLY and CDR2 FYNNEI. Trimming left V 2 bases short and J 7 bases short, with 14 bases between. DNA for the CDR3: TGTGCCAGCAGTGAATTGCAGGGAAGTGGCGGGGAGCTGTTTTTT. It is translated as CASSELQGSGGELFF.

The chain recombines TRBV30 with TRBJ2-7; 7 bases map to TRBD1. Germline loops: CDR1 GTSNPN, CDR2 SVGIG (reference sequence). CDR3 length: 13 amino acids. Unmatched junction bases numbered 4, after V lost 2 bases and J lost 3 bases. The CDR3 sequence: CAWSRGTDYEQYF. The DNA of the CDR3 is TGTGCCTGGAGTAGAGGGACAGACTACGAGCAGTACTTC.

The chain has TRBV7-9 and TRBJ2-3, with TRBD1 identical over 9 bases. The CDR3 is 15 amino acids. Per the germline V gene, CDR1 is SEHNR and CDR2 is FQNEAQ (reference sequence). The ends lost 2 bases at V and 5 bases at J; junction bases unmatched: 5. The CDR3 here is CASSLTTGGKDTQYF. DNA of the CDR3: TGTGCCAGCAGCTTAACCACAGGGGGCAAAGATACGCAGTATTTT.

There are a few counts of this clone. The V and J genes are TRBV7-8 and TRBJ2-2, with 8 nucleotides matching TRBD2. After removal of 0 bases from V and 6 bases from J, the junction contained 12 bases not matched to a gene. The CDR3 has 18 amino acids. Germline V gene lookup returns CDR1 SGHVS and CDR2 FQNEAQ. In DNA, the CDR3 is TGTGCCAGCAGCTTAGCCCCCCTGAGCGGGAGTTATCCCGGGGAGCTGTTTTTT. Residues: CASSLAPLSGSYPGELFF.

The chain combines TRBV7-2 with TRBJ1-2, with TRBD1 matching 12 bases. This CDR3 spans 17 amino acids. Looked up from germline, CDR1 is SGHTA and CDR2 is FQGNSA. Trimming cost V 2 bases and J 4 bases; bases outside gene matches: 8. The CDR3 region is CASSLPTGTGGVYGYTF. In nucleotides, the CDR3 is TGTGCCAGCAGCTTACCCACCGGGACAGGGGGCGTCTATGGCTACACCTTC.

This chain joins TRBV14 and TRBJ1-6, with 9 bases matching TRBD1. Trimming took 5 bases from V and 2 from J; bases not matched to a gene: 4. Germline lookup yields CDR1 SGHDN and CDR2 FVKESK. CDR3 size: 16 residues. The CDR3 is CASSDDRGTYNSPLHF. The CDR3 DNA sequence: TGTGCCAGCAGCGATGACAGGGGGACCTATAATTCACCCCTCCACTTT.

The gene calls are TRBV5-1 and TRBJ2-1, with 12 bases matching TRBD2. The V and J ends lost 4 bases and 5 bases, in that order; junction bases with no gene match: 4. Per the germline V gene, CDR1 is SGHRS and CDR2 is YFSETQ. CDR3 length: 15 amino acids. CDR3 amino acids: CASSRTSGADNEQFF. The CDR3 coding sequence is TGCGCCAGCAGCCGGACTAGCGGGGCTGACAATGAGCAGTTCTTC.

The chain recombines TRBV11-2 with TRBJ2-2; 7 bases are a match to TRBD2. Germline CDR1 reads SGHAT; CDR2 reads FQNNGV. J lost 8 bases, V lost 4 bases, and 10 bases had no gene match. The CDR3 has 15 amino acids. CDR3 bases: TGTGCCAGCAGCTCCCTCGCGGGAGTATTTGGGGAGCTGTTTTTT. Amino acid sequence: CASSSLAGVFGELFF.

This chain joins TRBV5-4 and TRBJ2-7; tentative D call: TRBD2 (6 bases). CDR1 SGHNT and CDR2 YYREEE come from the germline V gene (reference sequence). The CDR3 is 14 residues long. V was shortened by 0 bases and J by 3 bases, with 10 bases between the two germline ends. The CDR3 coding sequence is TGTGCCAGCAGCTTGGGACTAGGAGACTACGAGCAGTACTTC. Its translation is CASSLGLGDYEQYF. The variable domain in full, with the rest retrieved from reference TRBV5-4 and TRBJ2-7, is ETGVTQSPTHLIKTRGQQVTLRCSSQSGHNTVSWYQQALGQGPQFIFQYYREEENGRGNFPPRFSGLQFPNYSSELNVNALELDDSALYLCASSLGLGDYEQYFGPGTRLTVT.

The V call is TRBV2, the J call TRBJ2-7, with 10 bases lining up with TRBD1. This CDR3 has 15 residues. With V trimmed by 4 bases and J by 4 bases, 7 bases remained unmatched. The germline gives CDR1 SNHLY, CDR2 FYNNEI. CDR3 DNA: TGTGCCAGCAGTGTAACCGGGACAGGGGTGTACGAGCAGTACTTC. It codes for CASSVTGTGVYEQYF.

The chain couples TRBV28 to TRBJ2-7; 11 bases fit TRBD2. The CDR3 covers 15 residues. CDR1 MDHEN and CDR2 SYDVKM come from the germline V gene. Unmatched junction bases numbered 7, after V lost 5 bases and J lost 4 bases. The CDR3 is CASSPPVAGGYEQYF. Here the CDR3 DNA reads TGTGCCAGCAGTCCACCCGTAGCGGGAGGGTACGAGCAGTACTTC.

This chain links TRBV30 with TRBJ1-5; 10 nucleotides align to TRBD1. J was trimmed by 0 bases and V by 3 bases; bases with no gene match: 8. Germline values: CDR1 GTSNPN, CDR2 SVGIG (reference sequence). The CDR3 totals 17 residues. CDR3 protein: CAWSQSRTGGSNQPQHF. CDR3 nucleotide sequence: TGTGCCTGGAGCCAATCGAGGACAGGGGGTAGCAATCAGCCCCAGCATTTT.

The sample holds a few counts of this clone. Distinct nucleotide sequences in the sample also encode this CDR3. The CDR3 DNA is TGCGCCAGCAGTTGGACAGGGGGCAAGGATCAGCCCCAGCATTTT. Translated: CASSWTGGKDQPQHF. The gene calls are TRBV5-1 and TRBJ1-5; 11 bases line up with TRBD1. This CDR3 is 15 amino acids long. CDR1 SGHRS and CDR2 YFSETQ come from the germline V gene. V trimming: 5 bases; J trimming: 5 bases; junction bases outside the gene matches: 6.

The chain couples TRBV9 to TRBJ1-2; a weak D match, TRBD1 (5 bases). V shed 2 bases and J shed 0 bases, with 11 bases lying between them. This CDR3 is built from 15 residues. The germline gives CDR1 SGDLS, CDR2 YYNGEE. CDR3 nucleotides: TGTGCCAGCAGCGTTGTGACAGCCGCTAACTATGGCTACACCTTC. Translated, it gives CASSVVTAANYGYTF.

The CDR3 loop is CATSNYRGQGEQYF. DNA for the CDR3: TGTGCCACCAGCAACTACAGGGGGCAGGGCGAGCAGTACTTC. The V gene is TRBV15, the J gene TRBJ2-7, with 9 bases that match TRBD1. CDR3 length equals 14 residues. CDR1 is LNHNV, CDR2 YYDKDF, per germline (reference sequence). The V segment lost 4 bases and the J segment 6 bases; nucleotides outside the gene matches: 7.

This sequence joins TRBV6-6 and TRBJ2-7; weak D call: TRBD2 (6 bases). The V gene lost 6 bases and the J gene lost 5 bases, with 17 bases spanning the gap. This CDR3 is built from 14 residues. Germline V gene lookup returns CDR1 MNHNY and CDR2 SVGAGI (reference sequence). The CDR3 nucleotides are TGTGCCAGCAGCCTACAGACTAGAGCCCACGAGCAGTACTTC. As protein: CASSLQTRAHEQYF.

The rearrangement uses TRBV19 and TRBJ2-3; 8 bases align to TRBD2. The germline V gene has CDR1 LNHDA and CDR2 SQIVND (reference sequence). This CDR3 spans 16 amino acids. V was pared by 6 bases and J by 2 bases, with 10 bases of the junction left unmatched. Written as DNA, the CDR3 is TGTGCCAGTAGGGCCCCCTTAGCGGGAATCACAGATACGCAGTATTTT. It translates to CASRAPLAGITDTQYF. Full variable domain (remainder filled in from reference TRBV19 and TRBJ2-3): DGGITQSPKYLFRKEGQNVTLSCEQNLNHDAMYWYRQDPGQGLRLIYYSQIVNDFQKGDIAEGYSVSREKKESFPLTVTSAQKNPTAFYLCASRAPLAGITDTQYFGPGTRLTVL.

CDR3 nucleotide sequence: TGTGCCAGCACTCCGGGGCAGGGGGGTTGGAGGAACACTGAAGCTTTCTTT. It translates to CASTPGQGGWRNTEAFF. The chain combines TRBV19 with TRBJ1-1; 7 nucleotides align to TRBD1. J was trimmed by 1 base and V by 9 bases; bases with no gene match: 17. CDR3 length: 17 residues. Germline CDR1 is LNHDA and CDR2 is SQIVND (reference sequence).

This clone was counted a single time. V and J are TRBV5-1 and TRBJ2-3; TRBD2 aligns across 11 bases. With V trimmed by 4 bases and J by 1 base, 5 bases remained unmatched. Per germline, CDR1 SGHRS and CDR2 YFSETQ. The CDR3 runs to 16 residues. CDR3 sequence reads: CASSRTTSGGTDTQYF. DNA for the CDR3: TGCGCCAGCAGCCGCACGACTAGCGGGGGCACAGATACGCAGTATTTT.

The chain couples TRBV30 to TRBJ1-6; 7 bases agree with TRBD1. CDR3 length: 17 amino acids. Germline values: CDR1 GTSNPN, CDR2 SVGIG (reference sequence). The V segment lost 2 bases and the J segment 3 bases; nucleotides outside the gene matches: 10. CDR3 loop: CAWSTPGTAIYNSPLHF. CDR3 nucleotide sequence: TGTGCCTGGAGTACACCCGGGACAGCTATCTATAATTCACCCCTCCACTTT.

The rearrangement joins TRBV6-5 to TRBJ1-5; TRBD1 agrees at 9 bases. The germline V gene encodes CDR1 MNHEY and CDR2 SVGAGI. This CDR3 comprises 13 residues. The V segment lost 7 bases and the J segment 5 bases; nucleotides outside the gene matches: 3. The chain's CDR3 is CASTGTGHQPQHF. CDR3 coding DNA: TGTGCCAGCACCGGGACAGGGCATCAGCCCCAGCATTTT.

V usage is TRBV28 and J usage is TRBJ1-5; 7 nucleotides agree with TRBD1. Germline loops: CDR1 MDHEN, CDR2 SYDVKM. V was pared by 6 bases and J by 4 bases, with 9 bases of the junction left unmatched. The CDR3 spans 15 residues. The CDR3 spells CASRTGQAANQPQHF. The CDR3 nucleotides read TGTGCCAGCAGAACCGGACAGGCCGCAAATCAGCCCCAGCATTTT.

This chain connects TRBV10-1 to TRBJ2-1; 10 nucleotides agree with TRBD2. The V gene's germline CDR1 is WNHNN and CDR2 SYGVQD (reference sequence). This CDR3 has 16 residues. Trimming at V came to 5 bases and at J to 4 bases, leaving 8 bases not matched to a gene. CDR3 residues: CASSSGAGGRYNEQFF. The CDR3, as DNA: TGCGCCAGCAGTTCGGGAGCGGGAGGGAGGTACAATGAGCAGTTCTTC.

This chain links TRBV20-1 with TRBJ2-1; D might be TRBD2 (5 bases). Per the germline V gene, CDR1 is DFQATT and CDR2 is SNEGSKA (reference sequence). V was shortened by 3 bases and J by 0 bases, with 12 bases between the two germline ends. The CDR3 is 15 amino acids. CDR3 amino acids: CSASRLGSSYNEQFF. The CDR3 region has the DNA TGCAGTGCTAGTAGGTTGGGGAGCTCCTACAATGAGCAGTTCTTC.

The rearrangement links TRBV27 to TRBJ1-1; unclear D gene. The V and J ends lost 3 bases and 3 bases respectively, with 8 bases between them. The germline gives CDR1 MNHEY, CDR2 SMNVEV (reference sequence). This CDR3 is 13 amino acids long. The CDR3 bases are TGTGCCAGCAGTTTTTCGGGGTACACTGAAGCTTTCTTT. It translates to CASSFSGYTEAFF.

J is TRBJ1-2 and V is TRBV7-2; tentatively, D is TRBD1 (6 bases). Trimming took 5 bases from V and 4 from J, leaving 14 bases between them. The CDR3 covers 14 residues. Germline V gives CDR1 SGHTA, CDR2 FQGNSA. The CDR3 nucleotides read TGTGCCAGCAGCCCATCCAGGGGATCCTATGGCTACACCTTC. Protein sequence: CASSPSRGSYGYTF.

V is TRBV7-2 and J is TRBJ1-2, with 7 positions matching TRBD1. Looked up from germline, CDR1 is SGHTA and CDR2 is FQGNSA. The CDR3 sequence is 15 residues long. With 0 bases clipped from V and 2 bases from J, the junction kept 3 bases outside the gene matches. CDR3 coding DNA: TGTGCCAGCAGCTTAGCGCTACAGGGGAACTATGGCTACACCTTC. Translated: CASSLALQGNYGYTF.

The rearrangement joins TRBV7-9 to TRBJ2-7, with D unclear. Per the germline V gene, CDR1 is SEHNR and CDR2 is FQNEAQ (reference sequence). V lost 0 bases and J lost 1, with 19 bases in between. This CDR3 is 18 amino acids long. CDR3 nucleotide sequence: TGTGCCAGCAGCTTAGCGCGAGGTGGCGCGTTCGTGTCCTACGAGCAGTACTTC. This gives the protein CASSLARGGAFVSYEQYF.

DNA of the CDR3: TGCGCCAGCAGCTTACAGGGAATAGAAGGGTATGGCTACACCTTC. This sequence encodes CASSLQGIEGYGYTF. This chain connects TRBV5-1 to TRBJ1-2, with D tentatively TRBD1 (6 bases). V lost 2 bases and J lost 5, with 16 bases in between. The CDR3 has 15 amino acids. The germline gives CDR1 SGHRS, CDR2 YFSETQ.

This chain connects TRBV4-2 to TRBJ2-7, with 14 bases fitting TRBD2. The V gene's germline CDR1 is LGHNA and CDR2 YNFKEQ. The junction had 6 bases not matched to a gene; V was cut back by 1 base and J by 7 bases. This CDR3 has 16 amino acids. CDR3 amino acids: CASSQAGTSGGGEQYF. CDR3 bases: TGTGCCAGCAGCCAAGCCGGGACTAGCGGGGGCGGAGAGCAGTACTTC.

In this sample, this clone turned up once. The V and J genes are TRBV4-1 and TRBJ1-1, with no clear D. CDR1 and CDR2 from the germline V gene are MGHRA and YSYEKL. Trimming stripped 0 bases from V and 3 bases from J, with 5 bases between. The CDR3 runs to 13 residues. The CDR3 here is CASSQDPDTEAFF. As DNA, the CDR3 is TGCGCCAGCAGCCAAGATCCCGACACTGAAGCTTTCTTT.

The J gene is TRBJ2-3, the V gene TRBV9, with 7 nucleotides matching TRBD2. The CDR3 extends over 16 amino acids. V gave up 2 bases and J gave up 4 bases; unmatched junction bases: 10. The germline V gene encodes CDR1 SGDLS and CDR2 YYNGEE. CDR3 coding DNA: TGTGCCAGCAGCGTGAACTCCCTAGCGGAAGCAGATACGCAGTATTTT. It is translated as CASSVNSLAEADTQYF.